The 19 T cell receptor beta chains below come from one sample, sequenced in a study of blood T cell repertoires in COVID-19. This table comes from immunoSEQ multiplex PCR, and its TCRdb copy is limited to in-frame clones, with some not included. The sample consists of about 150,000 clones, approximately 90% of them appearing once. The sample consisted of peripheral blood. These receptors were collected from a woman in her 40s with acute or convalescent COVID-19.

CDR3 loop: CSVEYRTGELFF. CDR3 coding DNA: TGCAGCGTTGAATATCGGACCGGGGAGCTGTTTTTT. The chain employs TRBV29-1 and TRBJ2-2; D ambiguous. The CDR3 covers 12 residues. Germline V gene data show CDR1 as SQVTM and CDR2 as ANQGSEA. Trimming took 2 bases from V and 5 from J, leaving 6 bases between them.

This rearrangement joins TRBV28 to TRBJ1-1; D uncertain. CDR3 length: 11 residues. Per the germline V gene, CDR1 is MDHEN and CDR2 is SYDVKM. The V and J ends lost 3 bases and 10 bases respectively, with 9 bases between them. CDR3 sequence reads: CASSLGAGAFF. CDR3 DNA: TGTGCCAGCAGTTTGGGTGCAGGAGCTTTCTTT.

The genes are TRBV5-1 and TRBJ2-1; 8 nucleotides line up with TRBD2. The CDR3 has 14 residues. Trimming at V came to 9 bases and at J to 7 bases, leaving 12 bases not matched to a gene. The germline V gene encodes CDR1 SGHRS and CDR2 YFSETQ. The CDR3 DNA reads TGCGCCACCGGGAGGGCCGACGGGGGGAATGAGCAGTTCTTC. Translating gives CATGRADGGNEQFF.

This chain's CDR3 is CASSFFSINGYEQYF. CDR3 DNA: TGTGCCAGCAGTTTCTTTTCCATCAACGGCTACGAGCAGTACTTC. V usage is TRBV28 and J usage is TRBJ2-7, with no clear D. The CDR3 sequence is 15 residues long. The V and J ends lost 3 bases and 3 bases respectively, with 15 bases between them. Germline lookup yields CDR1 MDHEN and CDR2 SYDVKM.

The chain couples TRBV11-3 to TRBJ2-1; tentatively, D is TRBD1 (6 bases). Looked up from germline, CDR1 is SGHNT and CDR2 is YENEEA. Trimming pared 4 bases from V and 5 bases from J, leaving 15 bases between. CDR3 size: 15 residues. The CDR3 spells CASSYTGTLNNEQFF. The CDR3 region has the DNA TGTGCCAGCAGCTATACCGGGACACTAAACAATGAGCAGTTCTTC.

The CDR3 spells CASSLWANSYEQYF. CDR3 DNA: TGTGCCAGCAGTTTATGGGCCAACTCCTACGAGCAGTACTTC. The V gene is TRBV27, the J gene TRBJ2-7; D remains ambiguous. Looked up from germline, CDR1 is MNHEY and CDR2 is SMNVEV (reference sequence). Trimming pared 1 base from V and 0 bases from J, leaving 7 bases between. The CDR3 runs 14 residues.

With respect to this clone: This sample includes further DNA sequences coding for the same CDR3. This sequence joins TRBV27 and TRBJ1-5; D not certain. V was pared by 6 bases and J by 4 bases, with 10 bases between. Germline V gene lookup returns CDR1 MNHEY and CDR2 SMNVEV (reference sequence). The CDR3 consists of 13 residues. As DNA, the CDR3 is TGTGCCAGCAGCCTGGCATGGAATCAGCCCCAGCATTTT. Its translation is CASSLAWNQPQHF.

This clone was counted once. The chain has TRBV18 and TRBJ2-3; 8 bases agree with TRBD1. V was pared by 3 bases and J by 3 bases, with 8 bases of the junction left unmatched. Germline CDR1 is KGHSH and CDR2 is LQKENI. The CDR3 consists of 16 residues. The CDR3 sequence is CASSPMQGASTDTQYF. The CDR3, as DNA: TGTGCCAGCTCACCTATGCAGGGGGCTAGTACAGATACGCAGTATTTT.

A few counts support this clone. V gene TRBV28 combines with J gene TRBJ1-5; D not resolved. Germline loops: CDR1 MDHEN, CDR2 SYDVKM. This CDR3 region has 13 residues. V shed 3 bases and J shed 0 bases, with 3 bases lying between them. The CDR3 nucleotides are TGTGCCAGCAGTTTCAGTAGCAATCAGCCCCAGCATTTT. Its protein is CASSFSSNQPQHF. Full variable domain (missing parts from reference TRBV28 and TRBJ1-5): DVKVTQSSRYLVKRTGEKVFLECVQDMDHENMFWYRQDPGLGLRLIYFSYDVKMKEKGDIPEGYSVSREKKERFSLILESASTNQTSMYLCASSFSSNQPQHFGDGTRLSIL.

J is TRBJ1-5 and V is TRBV27, with 7 bases aligning to TRBD1. In germline, CDR1 is MNHEY, CDR2 SMNVEV (reference sequence). The junction had 11 bases not matched to a gene; V was cut back by 5 bases and J by 4 bases. The CDR3 loop spans 16 amino acids. The CDR3 is CASSPYGDSLNQPQHF. The CDR3 region has the DNA TGTGCCAGCAGTCCATATGGGGACAGCCTAAATCAGCCCCAGCATTTT.

The rearrangement joins TRBV23-1 to TRBJ2-4; 8 nucleotides match TRBD1. TRBV23-1 is given ORF status, its function remaining uncertain. V lost 6 bases and J lost 0; bases outside the gene matches: 13. The CDR3 is 18 residues long. For the CDR3, the DNA is TGCGCCAGCAGCCATCCCAGTGGGACAGGAATAGCCAAAAACATTCAGTACTTC. Translation: CASSHPSGTGIAKNIQYF.

This rearrangement joins TRBV2 to TRBJ2-7, with 7 bases that match TRBD2. V shed 3 bases, J shed 4 bases, and the junction held 9 bases outside the gene matches. The CDR3 is 15 amino acids. Germline V gene sequence: CDR1 SNHLY, CDR2 FYNNEI. CDR3 in amino acids: CASSDVASGRYEQYF. The CDR3 DNA is TGTGCCAGCAGTGACGTGGCTAGCGGAAGATACGAGCAGTACTTC.

The genes are TRBV9 and TRBJ2-2, with TRBD2 matching 8 bases. Trimming at V came to 4 bases and at J to 6 bases, leaving 8 bases not matched to a gene. CDR3 length equals 15 residues. The germline V gene encodes CDR1 SGDLS and CDR2 YYNGEE. The CDR3 sequence is CASSPRTSRPGELFF. The CDR3 bases are TGTGCCAGCAGCCCCCGGACTAGCCGCCCCGGGGAGCTGTTTTTT.

This chain joins TRBV5-6 and TRBJ2-7; TRBD2 aligns across 7 bases. Trimming at V came to 2 bases and at J to 2 bases, leaving 7 bases not matched to a gene. CDR1 is SGHDT, CDR2 YYEEEE, per germline. This CDR3 spans 15 amino acids. DNA of the CDR3: TGTGCCAGCAGCTTCTTTACGGGGGGAACCTACGAGCAGTACTTC. This translates into CASSFFTGGTYEQYF.

The chain uses TRBV6-5 and TRBJ1-2; 7 bases agree with TRBD1. V lost 0 bases, J lost 0 bases, and 4 bases stayed unmatched. The CDR3 consists of 16 residues. From germline, CDR1 is MNHEY and CDR2 SVGAGI. CDR3 nucleotide sequence: TGTGCCAGCAGTTACTCGAGTGGGACAGCTAACTATGGCTACACCTTC. Translation gives CASSYSSGTANYGYTF.

This sequence joins TRBV6-2 or TRBV6-3 and TRBJ2-7; possible D gene TRBD1, 5 bases. The CDR3 has 15 residues. In germline, CDR1 is MNHEY, CDR2 SVGEGT. V lost 2 bases and J lost 3, with 14 bases in between. The CDR3 spells CASSYTWAGLYEQYF. The CDR3 bases are TGTGCCAGCAGTTACACTTGGGCAGGGCTCTACGAGCAGTACTTC.

The J gene is TRBJ1-2, the V gene TRBV2; no definite D call. The CDR3 consists of 14 residues. Trimming cost V 8 bases and J 8 bases, with 21 bases left between them. CDR1 is SNHLY and CDR2 is FYNNEI in the germline V gene. CDR3 loop: CASAADSPTYGYTF. The CDR3 region has the DNA TGTGCCAGCGCGGCCGATTCACCAACTTACGGCTACACCTTC.

The rearrangement links TRBV9 to TRBJ2-1; possibly TRBD2 for D (8 bases). CDR1 and CDR2 from the germline V gene are SGDLS and YYNGEE. The CDR3 is 16 amino acids. Trimming removed 3 bases from V and 5 bases from J, with 18 bases in between. CDR3 bases: TGTGCCAGCAGCGCCCGGGGGGGGACAGCAAACAATGAGCAGTTCTTC. It translates to CASSARGGTANNEQFF.

This clone has only a few counts. This chain connects TRBV7-3 to TRBJ1-6, with D uncertain. The CDR3 has 12 residues. From germline, CDR1 is SGHTA and CDR2 FQGTGA. V gave up 2 bases and J gave up 9 bases, with 5 bases separating them. CDR3 nucleotide sequence: TGTGCCAGCAGCTTATACGGTTCACCCCTCCACTTT. Its protein is CASSLYGSPLHF.